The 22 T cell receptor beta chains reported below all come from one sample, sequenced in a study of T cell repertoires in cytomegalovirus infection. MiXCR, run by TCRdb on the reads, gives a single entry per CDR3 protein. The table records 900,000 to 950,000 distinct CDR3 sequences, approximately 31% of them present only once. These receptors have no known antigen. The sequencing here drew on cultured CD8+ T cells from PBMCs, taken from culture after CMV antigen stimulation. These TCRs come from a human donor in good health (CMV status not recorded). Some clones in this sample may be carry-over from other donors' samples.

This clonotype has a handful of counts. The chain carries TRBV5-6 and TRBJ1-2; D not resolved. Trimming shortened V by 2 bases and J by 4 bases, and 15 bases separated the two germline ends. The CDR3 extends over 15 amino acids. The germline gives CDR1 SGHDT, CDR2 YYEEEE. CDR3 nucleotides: TGTGCCAGCAGCTTAAGGGAATTCAGTGGCTATGGCTACACCTTC. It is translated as CASSLREFSGYGYTF.

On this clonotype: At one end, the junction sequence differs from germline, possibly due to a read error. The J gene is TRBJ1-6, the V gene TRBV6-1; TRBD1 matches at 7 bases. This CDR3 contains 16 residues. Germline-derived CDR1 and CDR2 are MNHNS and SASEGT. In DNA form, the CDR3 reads TGTGCCAGCAGCTCCGAGGACAGGATCTATAATTCACCCCTCTACTTT. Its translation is CASSSEDRIYNSPLYF.

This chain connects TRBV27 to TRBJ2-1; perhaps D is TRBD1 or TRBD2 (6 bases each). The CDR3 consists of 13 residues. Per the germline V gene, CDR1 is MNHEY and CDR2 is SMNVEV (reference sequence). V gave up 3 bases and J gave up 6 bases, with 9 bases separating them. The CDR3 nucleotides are TGTGCCAGCAGTTTCGGGGGCTCCAATGAGCAGTTCTTC. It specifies CASSFGGSNEQFF.

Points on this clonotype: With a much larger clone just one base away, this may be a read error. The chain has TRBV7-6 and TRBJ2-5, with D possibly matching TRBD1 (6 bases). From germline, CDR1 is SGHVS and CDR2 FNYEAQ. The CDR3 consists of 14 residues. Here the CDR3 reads CVSSRLGQQETQYF. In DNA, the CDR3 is TGTGTCAGCTCCAGACTTGGACAGCAAGAGACCCAGTACTTC.

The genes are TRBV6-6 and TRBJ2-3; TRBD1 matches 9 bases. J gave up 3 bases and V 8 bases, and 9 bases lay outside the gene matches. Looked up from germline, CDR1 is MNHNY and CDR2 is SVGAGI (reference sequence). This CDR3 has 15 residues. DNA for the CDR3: TGTGCCAGCCGAAGGGACAGGGAGCGGACAGATACGCAGTATTTT. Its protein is CASRRDRERTDTQYF.

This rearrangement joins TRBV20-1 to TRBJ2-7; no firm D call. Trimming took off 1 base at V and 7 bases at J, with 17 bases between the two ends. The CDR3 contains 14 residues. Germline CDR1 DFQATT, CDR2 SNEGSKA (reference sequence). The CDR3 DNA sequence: TGCAGTGCTAGAGTCCCAGGTGACCTTCCTGAGCAGTACGTC. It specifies CSARVPGDLPEQYV.

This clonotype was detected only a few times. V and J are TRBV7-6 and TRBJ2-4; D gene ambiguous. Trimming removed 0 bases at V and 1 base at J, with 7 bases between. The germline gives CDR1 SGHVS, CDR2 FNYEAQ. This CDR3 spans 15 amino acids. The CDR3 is CASSLAAWAKNIQYF. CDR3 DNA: TGTGCCAGCAGCTTAGCAGCTTGGGCCAAAAACATTCAGTACTTC.

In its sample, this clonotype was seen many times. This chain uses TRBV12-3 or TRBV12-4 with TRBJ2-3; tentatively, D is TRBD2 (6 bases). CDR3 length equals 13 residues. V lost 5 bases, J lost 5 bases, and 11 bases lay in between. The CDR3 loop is CASSPGLLDTQYF. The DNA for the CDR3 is TGTGCCAGCAGTCCGGGACTGCTAGATACGCAGTATTTT.

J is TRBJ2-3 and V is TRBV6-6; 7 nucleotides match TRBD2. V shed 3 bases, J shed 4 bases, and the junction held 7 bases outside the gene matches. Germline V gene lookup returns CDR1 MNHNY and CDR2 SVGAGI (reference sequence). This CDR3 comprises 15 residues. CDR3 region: CASSYRGERADTQYF. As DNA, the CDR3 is TGTGCCAGCAGTTATCGGGGGGAGAGGGCAGATACGCAGTATTTT.

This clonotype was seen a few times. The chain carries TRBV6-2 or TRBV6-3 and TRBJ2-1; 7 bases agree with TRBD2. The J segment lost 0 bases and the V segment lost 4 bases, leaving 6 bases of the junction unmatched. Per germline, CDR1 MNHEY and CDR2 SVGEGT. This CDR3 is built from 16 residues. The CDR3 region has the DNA TGTGCCAGCAGTTGGGAGGGAAAGGGCTCCTACAATGAGCAGTTCTTC. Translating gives CASSWEGKGSYNEQFF.

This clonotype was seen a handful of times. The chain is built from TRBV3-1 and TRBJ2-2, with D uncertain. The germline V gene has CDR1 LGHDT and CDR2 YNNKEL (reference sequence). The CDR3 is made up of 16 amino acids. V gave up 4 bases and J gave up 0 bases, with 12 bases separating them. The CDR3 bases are TGTGCCAGCAGCCGTATCGAAATGGCGAACACCGGGGAGCTGTTTTTT. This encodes CASSRIEMANTGELFF.

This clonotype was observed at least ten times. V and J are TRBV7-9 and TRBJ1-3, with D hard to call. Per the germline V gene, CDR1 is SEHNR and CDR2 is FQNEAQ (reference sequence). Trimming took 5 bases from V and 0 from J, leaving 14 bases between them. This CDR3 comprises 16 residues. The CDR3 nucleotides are TGTGCCAGCAGCCAAAGGGAACAGATCTCTGGAAACACCATATATTTT. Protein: CASSQREQISGNTIYF.

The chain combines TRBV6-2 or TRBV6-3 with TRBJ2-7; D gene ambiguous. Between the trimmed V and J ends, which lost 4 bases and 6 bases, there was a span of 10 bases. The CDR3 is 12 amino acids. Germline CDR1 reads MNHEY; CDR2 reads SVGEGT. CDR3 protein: CASSSGYGEQYV. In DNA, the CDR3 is TGTGCCAGCAGTTCCGGGTACGGCGAGCAGTACGTC.

The CDR3 DNA is TGTGCCAGCAGCCGGAGCGGGGGGAATTACGAGCAGTACTTC. Protein sequence: CASSRSGGNYEQYF. This chain uses TRBV7-9 with TRBJ2-7; 9 bases align to TRBD2. The CDR3 totals 14 residues. Germline V gene lookup returns CDR1 SEHNR and CDR2 FQNEAQ (reference sequence). V shed 5 bases, J shed 4 bases, and the junction held 6 bases outside the gene matches.

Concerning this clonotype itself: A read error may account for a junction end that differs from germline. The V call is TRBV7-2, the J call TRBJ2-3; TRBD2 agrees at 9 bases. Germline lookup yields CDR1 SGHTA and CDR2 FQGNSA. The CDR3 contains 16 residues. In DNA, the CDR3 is TGTGTCAGCAGGAACCCGAGCGGGGGGCCGGAAGATACGCAGTATTTT. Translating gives CVSRNPSGGPEDTQYF.

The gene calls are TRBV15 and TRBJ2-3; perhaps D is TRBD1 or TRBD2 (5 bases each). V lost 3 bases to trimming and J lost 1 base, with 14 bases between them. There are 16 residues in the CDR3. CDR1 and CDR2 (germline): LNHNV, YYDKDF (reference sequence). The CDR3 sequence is CATSSPGTDRTDTQYF. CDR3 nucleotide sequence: TGTGCCACCAGCAGCCCCGGGACGGATCGCACAGATACGCAGTATTTT.

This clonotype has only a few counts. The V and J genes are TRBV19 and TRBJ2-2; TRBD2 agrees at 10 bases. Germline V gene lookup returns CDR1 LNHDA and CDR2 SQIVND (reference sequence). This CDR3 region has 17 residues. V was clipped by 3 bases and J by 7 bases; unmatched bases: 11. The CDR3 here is CASSMMGLASISGELFF. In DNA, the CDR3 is TGTGCCAGTAGTATGATGGGACTAGCGTCTATTAGCGGGGAGCTGTTTTTT. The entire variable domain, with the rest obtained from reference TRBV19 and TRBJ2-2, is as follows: DGGITQSPKYLFRKEGQNVTLSCEQNLNHDAMYWYRQDPGQGLRLIYYSQIVNDFQKGDIAEGYSVSREKKESFPLTVTSAQKNPTAFYLCASSMMGLASISGELFFGEGSRLTVL.

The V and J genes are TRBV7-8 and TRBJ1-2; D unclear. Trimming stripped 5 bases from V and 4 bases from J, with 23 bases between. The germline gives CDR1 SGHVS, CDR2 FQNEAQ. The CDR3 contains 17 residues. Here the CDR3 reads CASSHGSPHGVTYGYTF. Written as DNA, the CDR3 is TGTGCCAGCAGCCACGGGAGTCCCCATGGGGTCACCTATGGCTACACCTTC.

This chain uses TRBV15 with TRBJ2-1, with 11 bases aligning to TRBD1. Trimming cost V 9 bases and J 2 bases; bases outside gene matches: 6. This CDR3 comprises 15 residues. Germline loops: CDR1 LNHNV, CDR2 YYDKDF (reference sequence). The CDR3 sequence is CATRGTGGPYNEQFF. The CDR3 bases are TGTGCCACTAGGGGGACAGGGGGACCCTACAATGAGCAGTTCTTC.

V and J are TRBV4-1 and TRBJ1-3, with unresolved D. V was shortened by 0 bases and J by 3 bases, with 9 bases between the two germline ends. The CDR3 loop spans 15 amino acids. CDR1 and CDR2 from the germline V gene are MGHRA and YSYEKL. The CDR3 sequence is CASSQDITIGNTIYF. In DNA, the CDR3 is TGCGCCAGCAGCCAAGATATTACAATTGGAAACACCATATATTTT.

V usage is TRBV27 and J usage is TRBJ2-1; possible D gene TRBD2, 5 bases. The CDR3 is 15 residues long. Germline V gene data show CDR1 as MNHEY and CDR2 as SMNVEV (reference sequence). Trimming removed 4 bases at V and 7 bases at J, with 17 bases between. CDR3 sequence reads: CASSYVSGSFNEQFF. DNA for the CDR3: TGTGCCAGCAGTTATGTAAGCGGTTCGTTTAATGAGCAGTTCTTC.

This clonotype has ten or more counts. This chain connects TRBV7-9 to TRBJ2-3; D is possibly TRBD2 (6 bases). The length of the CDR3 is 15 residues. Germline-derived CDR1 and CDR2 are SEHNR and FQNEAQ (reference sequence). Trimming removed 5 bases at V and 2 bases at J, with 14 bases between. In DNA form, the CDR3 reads TGTGCCAGCAGCCCCGGGACTGCCTACACAGATACGCAGTATTTT. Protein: CASSPGTAYTDTQYF. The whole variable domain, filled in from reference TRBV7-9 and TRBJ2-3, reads DTGVSQNPRHKITKRGQNVTFRCDPISEHNRLYWYRQTLGQGPEFLTYFQNEAQLEKSRLLSDRFSAERPKGSFSTLEIQRTEQGDSAMYLCASSPGTAYTDTQYFGPGTRLTVL.